This T cell receptor beta chain is from a study of T-cell memory formation after mild COVID-19. From the 5' RACE reads, TCRdb called clonotypes with MiXCR, one entry per CDR3 protein. There are around 300,000 distinct CDR3 sequences in the sample; 12% to 15% occur only once, and 22% lies in the top ten. Points from the study as a whole: Shrinking CD4+ clones resided mostly in CM and EM, and CD8+ ones in EMRA.

This clonotype was counted between two and nine times. What it binds is not known. Sequenced sample: PBMCs or a T cell subset sorted from them (not recorded which). The receptor comes from a man younger than 30 who had mild COVID-19 (a few samples of this study predate the infection). Cell type and time point are not known.

The CDR3: CASGGRLGTDTQYF. CDR3 nucleotides: TGTGCCAGCGGGGGCCGCCTTGGGACAGATACGCAGTATTTT. The chain has TRBV2 and TRBJ2-3, with D possibly matching TRBD1 (6 bases). Per germline, CDR1 SNHLY and CDR2 FYNNEI. Trimming removed 8 bases from V and 3 bases from J, with 15 bases in between. This CDR3 is 14 amino acids long.